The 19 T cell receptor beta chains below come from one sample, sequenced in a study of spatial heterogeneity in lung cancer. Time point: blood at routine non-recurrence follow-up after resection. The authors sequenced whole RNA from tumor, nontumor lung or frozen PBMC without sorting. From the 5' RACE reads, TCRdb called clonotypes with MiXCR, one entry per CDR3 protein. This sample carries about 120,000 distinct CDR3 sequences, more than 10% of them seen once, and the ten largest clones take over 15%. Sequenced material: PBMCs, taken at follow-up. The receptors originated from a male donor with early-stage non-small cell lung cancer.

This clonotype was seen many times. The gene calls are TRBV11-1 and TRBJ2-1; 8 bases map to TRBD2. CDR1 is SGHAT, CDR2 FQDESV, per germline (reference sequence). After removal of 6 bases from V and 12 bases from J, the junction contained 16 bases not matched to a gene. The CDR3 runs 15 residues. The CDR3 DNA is TGTGCCAGCAGTCCGGATGGGACCCTCGCGGGAGGGCAGTTCTTC. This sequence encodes CASSPDGTLAGGQFF.

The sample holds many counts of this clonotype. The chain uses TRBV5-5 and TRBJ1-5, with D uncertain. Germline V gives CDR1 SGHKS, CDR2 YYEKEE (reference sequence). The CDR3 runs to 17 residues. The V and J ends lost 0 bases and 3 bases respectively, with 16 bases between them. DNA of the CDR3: TGTGCCAGCAGCTTGGCGGGCGGAACCAGGTCCAATCAGCCCCAGCATTTT. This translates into CASSLAGGTRSNQPQHF.

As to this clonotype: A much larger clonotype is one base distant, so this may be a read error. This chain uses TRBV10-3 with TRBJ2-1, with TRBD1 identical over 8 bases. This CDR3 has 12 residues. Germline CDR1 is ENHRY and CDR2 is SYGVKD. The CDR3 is CAIGTGYNAQFF. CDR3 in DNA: TGTGCCATCGGGACAGGCTACAATGCGCAGTTCTTC.

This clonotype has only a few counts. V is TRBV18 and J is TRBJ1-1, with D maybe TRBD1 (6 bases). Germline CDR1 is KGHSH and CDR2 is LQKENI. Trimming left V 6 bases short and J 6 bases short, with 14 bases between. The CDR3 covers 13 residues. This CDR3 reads CASSPNRDAEAFF. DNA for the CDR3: TGTGCCAGCTCGCCGAACAGGGACGCTGAAGCTTTCTTT.

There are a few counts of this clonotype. CDR3 DNA sequence: TGTGCCAGCAGCTTTGGACAGGGGCCTGGGGCCAACGTCCTGACTTTC. Translated: CASSFGQGPGANVLTF. The gene calls are TRBV5-6 and TRBJ2-6; 9 bases map to TRBD1. V was clipped by 2 bases and J by 2 bases; unmatched bases: 2. The CDR3 is 16 residues long. The V gene's germline CDR1 is SGHDT and CDR2 YYEEEE.

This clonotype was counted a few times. The CDR3 bases are TGTGCCAGCAGTCTTGACAGGGGGAATTCACCCCTCCACTTT. Amino acids: CASSLDRGNSPLHF. The chain combines TRBV12-3 or TRBV12-4 with TRBJ1-6, with TRBD1 matching over 9 bases. The V segment lost 5 bases and the J segment 7 bases; nucleotides outside the gene matches: 3. This CDR3 spans 14 amino acids.

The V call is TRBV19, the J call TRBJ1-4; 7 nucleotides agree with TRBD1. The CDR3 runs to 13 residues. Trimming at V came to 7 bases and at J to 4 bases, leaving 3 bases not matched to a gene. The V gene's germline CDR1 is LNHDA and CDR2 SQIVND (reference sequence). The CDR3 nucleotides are TGTGCCAGTAAGGGGGCAAATAATGAAAAACTGTTTTTT. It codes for CASKGANNEKLFF. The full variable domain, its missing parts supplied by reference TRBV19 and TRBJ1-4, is DGGITQSPKYLFRKEGQNVTLSCEQNLNHDAMYWYRQDPGQGLRLIYYSQIVNDFQKGDIAEGYSVSREKKESFPLTVTSAQKNPTAFYLCASKGANNEKLFFGSGTQLSVL.

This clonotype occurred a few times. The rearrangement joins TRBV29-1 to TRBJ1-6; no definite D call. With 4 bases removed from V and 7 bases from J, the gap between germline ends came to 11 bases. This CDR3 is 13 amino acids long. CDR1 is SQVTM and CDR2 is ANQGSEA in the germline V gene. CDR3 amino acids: CSVASSENSPLHF. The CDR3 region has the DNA TGCAGCGTTGCGAGCAGTGAGAATTCACCCCTCCACTTT.

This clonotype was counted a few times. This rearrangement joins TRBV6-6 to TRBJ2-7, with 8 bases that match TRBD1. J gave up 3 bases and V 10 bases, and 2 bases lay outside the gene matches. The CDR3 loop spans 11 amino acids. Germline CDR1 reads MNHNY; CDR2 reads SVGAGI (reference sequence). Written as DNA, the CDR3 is TGTGCCACCGGACAGGGCTACGAGCAGTACTTC. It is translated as CATGQGYEQYF.

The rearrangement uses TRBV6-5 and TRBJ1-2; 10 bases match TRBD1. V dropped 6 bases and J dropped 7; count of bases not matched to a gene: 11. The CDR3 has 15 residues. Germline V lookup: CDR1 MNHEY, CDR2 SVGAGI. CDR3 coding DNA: TGTGCCAGCAGGACCAGACAGGGGGCGATCGGTGGCTACACCTTC. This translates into CASRTRQGAIGGYTF.

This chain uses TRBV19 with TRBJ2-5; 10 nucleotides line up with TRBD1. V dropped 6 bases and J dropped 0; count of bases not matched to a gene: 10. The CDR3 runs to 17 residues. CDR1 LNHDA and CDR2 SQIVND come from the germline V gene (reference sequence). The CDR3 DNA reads TGTGCCAGTAGCCCCGGGACAGGGGTCCAGTACCAAGAGACCCAGTACTTC. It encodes CASSPGTGVQYQETQYF.

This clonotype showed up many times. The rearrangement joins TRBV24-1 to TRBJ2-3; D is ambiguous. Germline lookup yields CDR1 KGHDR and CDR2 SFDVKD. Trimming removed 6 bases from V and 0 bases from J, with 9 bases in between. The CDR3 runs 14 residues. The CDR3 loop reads CATSRASSTDTQYF. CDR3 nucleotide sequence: TGTGCCACCAGTCGGGCGTCTAGCACAGATACGCAGTATTTT.

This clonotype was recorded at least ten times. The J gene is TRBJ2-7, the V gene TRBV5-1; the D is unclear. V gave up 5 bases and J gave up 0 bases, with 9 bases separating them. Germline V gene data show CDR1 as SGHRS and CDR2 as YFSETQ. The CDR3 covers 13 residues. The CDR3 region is CASSDKSSYEQYF. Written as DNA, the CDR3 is TGCGCCAGCAGTGACAAAAGCTCCTACGAGCAGTACTTC.

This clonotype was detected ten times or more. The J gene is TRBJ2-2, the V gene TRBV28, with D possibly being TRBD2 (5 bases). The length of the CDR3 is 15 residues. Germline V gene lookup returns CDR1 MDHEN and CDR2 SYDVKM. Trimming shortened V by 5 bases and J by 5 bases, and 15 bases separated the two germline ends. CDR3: CASSLGLSETGELFF. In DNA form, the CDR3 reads TGTGCCAGCAGTCTCGGACTCTCCGAAACCGGGGAGCTGTTTTTT.

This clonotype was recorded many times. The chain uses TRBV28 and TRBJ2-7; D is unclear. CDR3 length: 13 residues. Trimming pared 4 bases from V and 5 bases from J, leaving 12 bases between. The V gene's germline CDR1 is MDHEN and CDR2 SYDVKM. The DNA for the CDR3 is TGTGCCAGCAGTTCGAGCCGGAGTAACGAGCAGTACTTC. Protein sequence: CASSSSRSNEQYF.

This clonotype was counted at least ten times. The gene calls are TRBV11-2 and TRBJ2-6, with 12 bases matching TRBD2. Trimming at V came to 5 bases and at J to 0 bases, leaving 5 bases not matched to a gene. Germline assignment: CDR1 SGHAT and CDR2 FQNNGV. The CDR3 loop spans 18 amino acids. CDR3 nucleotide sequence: TGTGCCAGCAGCGTTACTAGCGGGGGGCCCTCTGGGGCCAACGTCCTGACTTTC. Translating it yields CASSVTSGGPSGANVLTF.

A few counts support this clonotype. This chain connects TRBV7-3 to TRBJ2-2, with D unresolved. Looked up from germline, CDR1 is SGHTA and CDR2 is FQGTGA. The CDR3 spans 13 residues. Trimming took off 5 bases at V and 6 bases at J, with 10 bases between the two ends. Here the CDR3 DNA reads TGTGCCAGCAGCCTATTAGGAGCCGGGGAGCTGTTTTTT. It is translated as CASSLLGAGELFF.

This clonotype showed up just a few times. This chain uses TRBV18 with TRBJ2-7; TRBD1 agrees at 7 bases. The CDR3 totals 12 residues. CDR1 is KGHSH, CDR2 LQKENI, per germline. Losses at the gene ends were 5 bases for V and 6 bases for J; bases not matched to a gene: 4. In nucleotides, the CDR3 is TGTGCCAGCTCATTAAGGACAGGCGAGCAGTACTTC. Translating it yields CASSLRTGEQYF.

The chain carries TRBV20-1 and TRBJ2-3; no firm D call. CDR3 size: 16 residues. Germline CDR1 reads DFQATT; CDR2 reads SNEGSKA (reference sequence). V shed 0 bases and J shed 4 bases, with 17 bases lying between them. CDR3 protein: CSARDNRRRAADTQYF. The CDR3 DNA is TGCAGTGCTAGAGATAATAGGCGACGTGCCGCAGATACGCAGTATTTT.